These 22 T cell receptor beta chains came from one sample sequenced in a study of CD8 T cells in Susac syndrome (dated by TCRdb to 2018 to 2020). Libraries were constructed by the immunoSEQ multiplex PCR assay. RNA was extracted using the RNeasy kit, and roughly 0.5 to 1 ug of the RNA was reverse transcribed with random hexamers. The public reads were quality trimmed at Q25 with fastp and then assembled into clones with MiXCR by TCRdb, keeping productive beta chains. A single entry per CDR3 protein holds the most common genes and DNA from its merged rows. The sample table lists 75,000 to 95,000 distinct CDR3 sequences, approximately 95% of them with a count of one. Clones ranked in the top ten supply 0.4% to 0.5% of the sample. The specimen was CD8+ T cells from PBMCs. All receptors come from a human donor with Susac syndrome.

CDR3: CSVLAGLTDTQYF. CDR3 DNA: TGCAGCGTTCTAGCGGGACTCACAGATACGCAGTATTTT. J is TRBJ2-3 and V is TRBV29-1; TRBD2 aligns across 9 bases. The junction had 2 bases not matched to a gene; V was cut back by 5 bases and J by 2 bases. CDR3 length: 13 residues. Germline V gene lookup returns CDR1 SQVTM and CDR2 ANQGSEA.

The chain employs TRBV20-1 and TRBJ2-1, with 9 bases fitting TRBD2. The junction had 3 bases not matched to a gene; V was cut back by 3 bases and J by 0 bases. The CDR3 contains 15 residues. Germline assignment: CDR1 DFQATT and CDR2 SNEGSKA (reference sequence). This CDR3 reads CSASSGGSSYNEQFF. CDR3 in DNA: TGCAGTGCTAGTAGCGGGGGAAGCTCCTACAATGAGCAGTTCTTC.

This chain links TRBV19 with TRBJ2-1; TRBD2 matches 11 bases. This CDR3 contains 15 residues. CDR1 is LNHDA and CDR2 is SQIVND in the germline V gene (reference sequence). Trimming took 1 base from V and 8 from J; bases not matched to a gene: 4. As DNA, the CDR3 is TGTGCCAGTAGTATAGCTAGCGGGAGGCTGGATGAGCAGTTCTTC. This translates into CASSIASGRLDEQFF. Using reference TRBV19 and TRBJ2-1 for the parts outside the CDR3, the full variable domain is DGGITQSPKYLFRKEGQNVTLSCEQNLNHDAMYWYRQDPGQGLRLIYYSQIVNDFQKGDIAEGYSVSREKKESFPLTVTSAQKNPTAFYLCASSIASGRLDEQFFGPGTRLTVL.

The rearrangement links TRBV5-1 to TRBJ2-5, with D unclear. The CDR3 has 17 amino acids. Germline CDR1 is SGHRS and CDR2 is YFSETQ. Trimming removed 6 bases at V and 1 base at J, with 22 bases between. CDR3 bases: TGCGCCAGCACCCTTGGGTATGCCCATGGACCCCAAGAGACCCAGTACTTC. Residues: CASTLGYAHGPQETQYF.

The chain links TRBV20-1 to TRBJ2-1; 8 nucleotides agree with TRBD2. CDR3 length equals 14 residues. The ends lost 3 bases at V and 4 bases at J; junction bases unmatched: 5. Germline V lookup: CDR1 DFQATT, CDR2 SNEGSKA (reference sequence). This chain's CDR3 is CSAREAGAYNEQFF. The DNA for the CDR3 is TGCAGTGCTAGGGAAGCGGGAGCTTACAATGAGCAGTTCTTC.

In its sample, this clonotype was seen a few times. In DNA form, the CDR3 reads TGTGCCAGCAGTTTAGCGCAGGGAGAGACCCAGTACTTC. It yields the protein CASSLAQGETQYF. The chain employs TRBV12-3 or TRBV12-4 and TRBJ2-5, with D possibly matching TRBD1 (5 bases). The CDR3 runs 13 residues. The germline V and J ends were trimmed by 0 bases and 4 bases, with 6 bases remaining between them.

V and J are TRBV13 and TRBJ1-2, with D possibly TRBD1 on 5 matching bases. In germline, CDR1 is PRHDT, CDR2 FYEKMQ (reference sequence). This CDR3 is 17 amino acids long. Trimming left V 0 bases short and J 3 bases short, with 17 bases between. CDR3 coding DNA: TGTGCCAGCAGCTTAGGCCGAAATAAGGCGGGGGACTATGGCTACACCTTC. Protein: CASSLGRNKAGDYGYTF. Full variable domain (remainder filled in from reference TRBV13 and TRBJ1-2): AAGVIQSPRHLIKEKRETATLKCYPIPRHDTVYWYQQGPGQDPQFLISFYEKMQSDKGSIPDRFSAQQFSDYHSELNMSSLELGDSALYFCASSLGRNKAGDYGYTFGSGTRLTVV.

V usage is TRBV25-1 and J usage is TRBJ2-7; D unclear. V shed 3 bases and J shed 9 bases, with 9 bases lying between them. Germline lookup yields CDR1 MGHDK and CDR2 SYGVNS. The CDR3 is 11 amino acids. The CDR3 protein is CASSDYERQYF. The DNA of the CDR3 is TGTGCCAGCAGTGACTACGAGCGGCAGTACTTC.

The rearrangement links TRBV15 to TRBJ2-1; D remains unclear. The CDR3 totals 12 residues. The V and J ends lost 5 bases and 9 bases respectively, with 11 bases between them. Germline V gene sequence: CDR1 LNHNV, CDR2 YYDKDF (reference sequence). This CDR3 is CATSGWIGEQFF. In DNA form, the CDR3 reads TGTGCCACCAGCGGGTGGATAGGTGAGCAGTTCTTC.

This clonotype occurred once. The V and J genes are TRBV20-1 and TRBJ1-5; D might be TRBD1 (5 bases). Trimming removed 2 bases from V and 5 bases from J, with 10 bases in between. The germline CDR1 and CDR2 sequences are DFQATT and SNEGSKA (reference sequence). The CDR3 is made up of 13 amino acids. As DNA, the CDR3 is TGCAGTGCTAGACCATTGGGGGATCAGCCCCAGCATTTT. This sequence encodes CSARPLGDQPQHF.

The V call is TRBV4-1, the J call TRBJ2-3; 10 nucleotides agree with TRBD1. After removal of 1 base from V and 4 bases from J, the junction contained 8 bases not matched to a gene. The CDR3 extends over 17 amino acids. Germline V gene data show CDR1 as MGHRA and CDR2 as YSYEKL. The CDR3 nucleotides read TGCGCCAGCAGCCAAGTAATGGGACAGGGGACCGCAGATACGCAGTATTTT. Its translation is CASSQVMGQGTADTQYF.

The chain recombines TRBV29-1 with TRBJ2-7; the match to TRBD1 covers 7 bases. The ends lost 5 bases at V and 1 base at J; junction bases unmatched: 11. Germline values: CDR1 SQVTM, CDR2 ANQGSEA. The CDR3 has 15 residues. CDR3 sequence: CSVIYRGQLSYEQYF. CDR3 nucleotide sequence: TGCAGCGTTATTTACAGGGGTCAACTTTCCTACGAGCAGTACTTC.

The chain carries TRBV19 and TRBJ2-1, with D unresolved. The V and J ends lost 5 bases and 3 bases respectively, with 8 bases between them. Germline V CDR1 and CDR2: LNHDA, SQIVND (reference sequence). This CDR3 has 13 residues. CDR3 in DNA: TGTGCCAGTAGTGGGCTTCACTACAATGAGCAGTTCTTC. As protein: CASSGLHYNEQFF.

J is TRBJ2-4 and V is TRBV7-6; D is perhaps TRBD2 (5 bases). CDR3 length: 18 residues. The ends were cut back, 1 base at V and 9 bases at J, with 25 bases in the middle. Germline V lookup: CDR1 SGHVS, CDR2 FNYEAQ. CDR3 amino acids: CASSLGGPSGPLGSIQYF. In nucleotides, the CDR3 is TGTGCCAGCAGCTTAGGAGGTCCCAGCGGACCCCTAGGTAGCATTCAGTACTTC.

The CDR3 bases are TGTGCCTGGAGTCCAGGGTTGGACGGAAACACCATATATTTT. Its translation is CAWSPGLDGNTIYF. V usage is TRBV30 and J usage is TRBJ1-3; a weak D match, TRBD1 (5 bases). The CDR3 has 14 amino acids. Germline lookup yields CDR1 GTSNPN and CDR2 SVGIG (reference sequence). Trimming took off 2 bases at V and 4 bases at J, with 12 bases between the two ends. Supplemented by reference TRBV30 and TRBJ1-3, the full variable domain reads SQTIHQWPATLVQPVGSPLSLECTVEGTSNPNLYWYRQAAGRGLQLLFYSVGIGQISSEVPQNLSASRPQDRQFILSSKKLLLSDSGFYLCAWSPGLDGNTIYFGEGSWLTVV.

This clonotype was counted once. The J gene is TRBJ2-5, the V gene TRBV3-1; D not certain. The CDR3 has 14 residues. CDR1 is LGHDT, CDR2 YNNKEL, per germline (reference sequence). V was trimmed by 4 bases and J by 4 bases, leaving 13 bases between them. In DNA, the CDR3 is TGTGCCAGCAGCCCACCCTTGGAAGGAGAGACCCAGTACTTC. It translates to CASSPPLEGETQYF.

The chain carries TRBV6-5 and TRBJ1-2; no definite D call. This CDR3 contains 13 residues. Germline V CDR1 and CDR2: MNHEY, SVGAGI. Trimming shortened V by 5 bases and J by 2 bases, and 9 bases separated the two germline ends. In DNA form, the CDR3 reads TGTGCCAGCAGTATAGGACCGAACTATGGCTACACCTTC. Its protein is CASSIGPNYGYTF.

The chain is built from TRBV30 and TRBJ1-5; a possible D gene is TRBD1 (6 bases). V was cut by 2 bases and J by 3 bases, with 11 bases left in between. Germline assignment: CDR1 GTSNPN and CDR2 SVGIG (reference sequence). The CDR3 is 14 residues long. The CDR3 region has the DNA TGTGCCTGGAGTCCAGGGGTTGCCAATCAGCCCCAGCATTTT. It encodes CAWSPGVANQPQHF.

This chain links TRBV30 with TRBJ2-1, with TRBD2 identical over 11 bases. This CDR3 spans 14 amino acids. After removal of 2 bases from V and 8 bases from J, the junction contained 5 bases not matched to a gene. From germline, CDR1 is GTSNPN and CDR2 SVGIG (reference sequence). The CDR3 spells CAWSSGLAGDEQFF. Here the CDR3 DNA reads TGTGCCTGGAGTAGCGGACTAGCGGGCGATGAGCAGTTCTTC.

The chain couples TRBV2 to TRBJ1-1; no definite D call. CDR3 length: 15 residues. Trimming removed 6 bases at V and 0 bases at J, with 14 bases between. Germline V gene sequence: CDR1 SNHLY, CDR2 FYNNEI. The CDR3 spells CASRREGGMNTEAFF. In DNA, the CDR3 is TGTGCCAGCAGGAGGGAGGGCGGGATGAACACTGAAGCTTTCTTT.

The rearrangement links TRBV4-3 to TRBJ2-1; TRBD2 agrees at 15 bases. CDR3 size: 16 residues. Germline-derived CDR1 and CDR2 are LGHNA and YSLEER. After removal of 3 bases from V and 6 bases from J, the junction contained 3 bases not matched to a gene. CDR3 bases: TGCGCCAGCAGCCACCCGGGACTAGCGGGAGGCAATGAGCAGTTCTTC. It is translated as CASSHPGLAGGNEQFF.

The V call is TRBV4-3, the J call TRBJ2-7; TRBD2 aligns across 10 bases. After removal of 1 base from V and 3 bases from J, the junction contained 3 bases not matched to a gene. Germline values: CDR1 LGHNA, CDR2 YSLEER. The CDR3 length is 15 residues. The CDR3 nucleotides are TGCGCCAGCAGCCAAGTCGCTAGCGGGAGCTACGAGCAGTACTTC. Translated: CASSQVASGSYEQYF.